Following are 17 T cell receptor beta chains from one sample sequenced in a study of T-cell memory formation after mild COVID-19. MiXCR, applied by TCRdb to the 5' RACE reads, yields one record per CDR3 protein. The table has approximately 340,000 distinct CDR3 sequences, about 16% seen once. The sequenced sample consisted of PBMCs or a T cell subset sorted from them (not recorded which). These receptor sequences come from a man aged 18 to 35 who had mild COVID-19 (a few samples of this study predate the infection). Cell type and time point are not known.

This clonotype appeared once. The CDR3 nucleotides are TGTGCCAGCAGCCTAGATACAGGGGCTGGAGATACGCAGTATTTT. Its protein is CASSLDTGAGDTQYF. The J gene is TRBJ2-3, the V gene TRBV7-6, with 7 bases aligning to TRBD1. CDR1 is SGHVS and CDR2 is FNYEAQ in the germline V gene. This CDR3 has 15 amino acids. J was trimmed by 5 bases and V by 5 bases; bases with no gene match: 10.

This clonotype turned up a few times. This sequence joins TRBV12-3 or TRBV12-4 and TRBJ1-2; D uncertain. The CDR3 loop spans 15 amino acids. The ends were cut back, 7 bases at V and 0 bases at J, with 15 bases in the middle. DNA for the CDR3: TGTGCCAGCACCGCGGTTGGGCCAGCTAACTATGGCTACACCTTC. Protein: CASTAVGPANYGYTF.

CDR3: CASSWTSDTDTQYF. The CDR3 DNA is TGCGCCAGCAGCTGGACTAGCGACACAGATACGCAGTATTTT. The chain links TRBV5-1 to TRBJ2-3, with 9 bases matching TRBD2. V shed 3 bases, J shed 2 bases, and the junction held 1 base outside the gene matches. This CDR3 spans 14 amino acids. The V gene's germline CDR1 is SGHRS and CDR2 YFSETQ.

The V gene is TRBV7-9, the J gene TRBJ1-2, with D possibly matching TRBD1 (6 bases). The ends were cut back, 0 bases at V and 4 bases at J, with 15 bases in the middle. This CDR3 has 16 residues. Per the germline V gene, CDR1 is SEHNR and CDR2 is FQNEAQ (reference sequence). In nucleotides, the CDR3 is TGTGCCAGCAGCTTAGCGCGAGGCAGGGGAGCCTATGGCTACACCTTC. Translating gives CASSLARGRGAYGYTF. Full variable domain (missing parts from reference TRBV7-9 and TRBJ1-2): DTGVSQNPRHKITKRGQNVTFRCDPISEHNRLYWYRQTLGQGPEFLTYFQNEAQLEKSRLLSDRFSAERPKGSFSTLEIQRTEQGDSAMYLCASSLARGRGAYGYTFGSGTRLTVV.

There are a few counts of this clonotype. The rearrangement joins TRBV7-2 to TRBJ1-2; 8 bases line up with TRBD1. J lost 5 bases, V lost 4 bases, and 12 bases had no gene match. There are 16 residues in the CDR3. Germline loops: CDR1 SGHTA, CDR2 FQGNSA. CDR3 loop: CASSSSIGTGFYGYTF. The CDR3, as DNA: TGTGCCAGCAGCTCTTCTATCGGGACAGGTTTTTATGGCTACACCTTC.

This clonotype was detected a few times. The chain carries TRBV7-6 and TRBJ2-1, with 10 bases aligning to TRBD2. In germline, CDR1 is SGHVS, CDR2 FNYEAQ. V shed 1 base, J shed 9 bases, and the junction held 15 bases outside the gene matches. This CDR3 comprises 18 residues. CDR3 nucleotide sequence: TGTGCCAGCAGCTTAGTTCCCAAGACCGGGACTAGCGCTCCTGAGCAGTTCTTC. Translated: CASSLVPKTGTSAPEQFF.

This clonotype was counted at least ten times. V and J are TRBV5-1 and TRBJ2-1; 8 bases fit TRBD1. This CDR3 comprises 15 residues. Germline V gene sequence: CDR1 SGHRS, CDR2 YFSETQ. After removal of 4 bases from V and 0 bases from J, the junction contained 3 bases not matched to a gene. The CDR3: CASSLDRASYNEQFF. The CDR3 DNA reads as TGCGCCAGCAGCCTGGACAGGGCCTCCTACAATGAGCAGTTCTTC.

The chain couples TRBV15 to TRBJ2-1, with 9 nucleotides matching TRBD1. This CDR3 has 15 amino acids. Trimming removed 0 bases from V and 8 bases from J; junction bases left unmatched: 5. Germline V gene lookup returns CDR1 LNHNV and CDR2 YYDKDF (reference sequence). The CDR3 sequence: CATSRDRDRVHEQFF. The DNA of the CDR3 is TGTGCCACCAGCAGAGATAGGGACAGGGTACATGAGCAGTTCTTC.

The gene calls are TRBV5-6 and TRBJ2-3; the match to TRBD2 covers 8 bases. In germline, CDR1 is SGHDT, CDR2 YYEEEE. With V trimmed by 4 bases and J by 2 bases, 6 bases remained unmatched. There are 15 residues in the CDR3. CDR3 in amino acids: CASSRGGPITDTQYF. DNA for the CDR3: TGTGCCAGCAGCCGGGGGGGCCCGATCACAGATACGCAGTATTTT.

This clonotype was observed at least ten times. V gene TRBV5-1 combines with J gene TRBJ2-1; maybe TRBD2 (5 bases). Deletions cut 0 bases from V and 7 bases from J, with 8 bases between. The germline V gene has CDR1 SGHRS and CDR2 YFSETQ. The CDR3 totals 13 residues. CDR3 DNA: TGCGCCAGCAGCTTGGGTCCGGGGAATGAGCAGTTCTTC. It translates to CASSLGPGNEQFF. The full variable domain, in which reference TRBV5-1 and TRBJ2-1 provide the parts outside the CDR3, is KAGVTQTPRYLIKTRGQQVTLSCSPISGHRSVSWYQQTPGQGLQFLFEYFSETQRNKGNFPGRFSGRQFSNSRSEMNVSTLELGDSALYLCASSLGPGNEQFFGPGTRLTVL.

There are a few counts of this clonotype. V is TRBV18 and J is TRBJ2-3, with 9 bases matching TRBD1. V shed 6 bases, J shed 8 bases, and the junction held 12 bases outside the gene matches. The germline V gene has CDR1 KGHSH and CDR2 LQKENI. CDR3 length equals 15 residues. The DNA of the CDR3 is TGTGCCAGCTCGCGGGACAGGGTCCGGTTGCGTACGCAGTATTTT. This gives the protein CASSRDRVRLRTQYF. The full variable domain, with the rest looked up from reference TRBV18 and TRBJ2-3, is NAGVMQNPRHLVRRRGQEARLRCSPMKGHSHVYWYRQLPEEGLKFMVYLQKENIIDESGMPKERFSAEFPKEGPSILRIQQVVRGDSAAYFCASSRDRVRLRTQYFGPGTRLTVL.

This clonotype was seen a few times. The chain has TRBV7-9 and TRBJ2-1; D gene uncertain. The CDR3 loop spans 14 amino acids. CDR1 is SEHNR and CDR2 is FQNEAQ in the germline V gene (reference sequence). V lost 7 bases, J lost 9 bases, and 19 bases lay in between. The DNA for the CDR3 is TGTGCCAGCACCCCGACGGTGTCCCCGGGTGAGCAGTTCTTC. It encodes CASTPTVSPGEQFF.

The chain joins TRBV18 to TRBJ1-4, with D perhaps TRBD1 (5 bases). V was pared by 6 bases and J by 7 bases, with 15 bases between. Germline-derived CDR1 and CDR2 are KGHSH and LQKENI. This CDR3 comprises 14 residues. CDR3 in DNA: TGTGCCAGCTCCCCTGGGGGGATGAGTGAAAAACTGTTTTTT. Its protein product is CASSPGGMSEKLFF.

This clonotype was seen a handful of times. This chain links TRBV20-1 with TRBJ2-3, with TRBD1 matching 7 bases. Germline V CDR1 and CDR2: DFQATT, SNEGSKA (reference sequence). This CDR3 spans 11 amino acids. V shed 6 bases and J 13 bases; nucleotides not matched to a gene: 10. The CDR3 here is CSAIRQGEKYF. The DNA of the CDR3 is TGCAGTGCAATTAGACAGGGAGAGAAGTATTTT.

V and J are TRBV25-1 and TRBJ2-3, with D uncertain. Germline CDR1 and CDR2: MGHDK and SYGVNS. With 0 bases removed from V and 0 bases from J, the gap between germline ends came to 10 bases. The CDR3 has 16 residues. CDR3 nucleotides: TGTGCCAGCAGTGAATATTGGGCGAGAAGCACAGATACGCAGTATTTT. Amino acid sequence: CASSEYWARSTDTQYF. Full variable domain (missing parts from reference TRBV25-1 and TRBJ2-3): EADIYQTPRYLVIGTGKKITLECSQTMGHDKMYWYQQDPGMELHLIHYSYGVNSTEKGDLSSESTVSRIRTEHFPLTLESARPSHTSQYLCASSEYWARSTDTQYFGPGTRLTVL.

The table lists this clonotype with a few counts. The CDR3 DNA is TGCGCCAGCAGCCAAGGGGTTGGGGGGAGCTACGAGCAGTACTTC. It codes for CASSQGVGGSYEQYF. V usage is TRBV4-3 and J usage is TRBJ2-7, with a weak D call TRBD2 (6 bases). Germline V gene lookup returns CDR1 LGHNA and CDR2 YSLEER. The CDR3 length is 15 residues. Trimming removed 1 base at V and 3 bases at J, with 13 bases between.

The chain recombines TRBV5-1 with TRBJ2-6, with D hard to call. Trimming left V 1 base short and J 0 bases short, with 8 bases between. This CDR3 is 16 amino acids long. Germline-derived CDR1 and CDR2 are SGHRS and YFSETQ. CDR3 amino acids: CASSLREISGANVLTF. The CDR3 region has the DNA TGCGCCAGCAGCTTGAGGGAAATCTCTGGGGCCAACGTCCTGACTTTC.